The 14 T cell receptor beta chains below all came from one sample that was sequenced in a study of OX40 agonist ivuxolimab in advanced cancers. Profiled with immunoSEQ multiplex PCR; TCRdb holds only in-frame clones, not every one. The sample lists around 80,000 clones, about 86% occurring once. This specimen consisted of CD4+ or CD8+ T cells sorted from blood, obtained in a trial of the OX40 agonist ivuxolimab. The receptors here all came from an adult with an advanced solid tumor such as melanoma, head and neck, liver or kidney cancer.

The chain couples TRBV6-5 to TRBJ2-7, with a weak D call TRBD2 (6 bases). The germline V and J ends were trimmed by 5 bases and 3 bases, with 14 bases remaining between them. The CDR3 length is 14 residues. The germline V gene encodes CDR1 MNHEY and CDR2 SVGAGI. Here the CDR3 DNA reads TGTGCCAGCAGTCAAAGGCAGGGACTCTACGAGCAGTACGTC. As protein: CASSQRQGLYEQYV.

The V gene is TRBV27, the J gene TRBJ1-1; perhaps TRBD1 as D (6 bases). The length of the CDR3 is 16 residues. Trimming shortened V by 4 bases and J by 3 bases, and 18 bases separated the two germline ends. The germline V gene has CDR1 MNHEY and CDR2 SMNVEV (reference sequence). CDR3 nucleotides: TGTGCCAGCAGTTGGGGAAACAGGGTTGGCGACACTGAAGCTTTCTTT. It specifies CASSWGNRVGDTEAFF.

The gene calls are TRBV27 and TRBJ1-6, with D perhaps TRBD1 (5 bases). Trimming took off 5 bases at V and 5 bases at J, with 13 bases between the two ends. The CDR3 runs to 15 residues. Germline CDR1 and CDR2: MNHEY and SMNVEV (reference sequence). In nucleotides, the CDR3 is TGTGCCAGCAGTGCCGGGACGGTTAATAATTCACCCCTCCACTTT. Encoded protein: CASSAGTVNNSPLHF.

The chain has TRBV5-1 and TRBJ2-1; no clear D. The length of the CDR3 is 15 residues. With 0 bases removed from V and 7 bases from J, the gap between germline ends came to 14 bases. Germline CDR1 and CDR2: SGHRS and YFSETQ. CDR3: CASSLALTYGNEQFF. CDR3 nucleotides: TGCGCCAGCAGCTTGGCGCTCACGTACGGTAATGAGCAGTTCTTC.

The DNA of the CDR3 is TGTGCCAGCAGTTACTCGATGGCAGGGGGTACCTACGAGCAGTACTTC. It translates to CASSYSMAGGTYEQYF. The chain uses TRBV6-5 and TRBJ2-7, with TRBD1 matching 7 bases. The germline V gene encodes CDR1 MNHEY and CDR2 SVGAGI. The CDR3 spans 16 residues. The V segment lost 0 bases and the J segment 2 bases; nucleotides outside the gene matches: 7.

The CDR3 sequence: CASSSRTEMREKLFF. The CDR3 DNA reads as TGTGCCAGCAGCTCGAGGACCGAGATGAGAGAAAAACTGTTTTTT. The V gene is TRBV13, the J gene TRBJ1-4; D uncertain. Deletions cut 4 bases from V and 8 bases from J, with 17 bases between. Germline V gives CDR1 PRHDT, CDR2 FYEKMQ (reference sequence). This CDR3 has 15 amino acids.

V usage is TRBV18 and J usage is TRBJ1-6; maybe TRBD1 (6 bases). V lost 4 bases, J lost 5 bases, and 12 bases lay in between. CDR3 length: 15 amino acids. CDR1 and CDR2 from the germline V gene are KGHSH and LQKENI. The CDR3 DNA sequence: TGTGCCAGCTCACTAGGACAGTTCCATAATTCACCCCTCCACTTT. Translation gives CASSLGQFHNSPLHF.

The chain combines TRBV29-1 with TRBJ1-1; D ambiguous. CDR3 length equals 11 residues. Looked up from germline, CDR1 is SQVTM and CDR2 is ANQGSEA. Trimming removed 6 bases at V and 11 bases at J, with 16 bases between. The chain's CDR3 is CSVREGGSAFF. Written as DNA, the CDR3 is TGCAGCGTGAGGGAGGGCGGGAGTGCTTTCTTT.

This chain connects TRBV6-5 to TRBJ2-2, with no clear D. CDR1 MNHEY and CDR2 SVGAGI come from the germline V gene. The CDR3 is 13 amino acids. The V gene lost 0 bases and the J gene lost 6 bases, with 5 bases spanning the gap. The CDR3 sequence is CASSYSPSGELFF. CDR3 sequence (DNA): TGTGCCAGCAGTTACTCTCCGTCCGGGGAGCTGTTTTTT.

This rearrangement joins TRBV4-1 to TRBJ2-5; tentatively, D is TRBD1 (5 bases). The CDR3 totals 15 residues. V lost 6 bases and J 3 bases, leaving 17 bases between the germline ends. Germline CDR1 reads MGHRA; CDR2 reads YSYEKL. The CDR3 DNA reads TGCGCCAGCAGACTAAATGATATAGGGGAAGAGACCCAGTACTTC. Translated: CASRLNDIGEETQYF.

The chain has TRBV11-2 and TRBJ2-1, with D possibly being TRBD2 (6 bases). The CDR3 is 15 residues long. Between the trimmed V and J ends, which lost 1 base and 3 bases, there was a span of 10 bases. Germline V gene sequence: CDR1 SGHAT, CDR2 FQNNGV. Written as DNA, the CDR3 is TGTGCCAGCAGCTTAGTAGCGGAACTCTACAATGAGCAGTTCTTC. Its protein is CASSLVAELYNEQFF.

The chain has TRBV10-2 and TRBJ1-1; D unresolved. V was trimmed by 5 bases and J by 0 bases, leaving 13 bases between them. Germline V gene lookup returns CDR1 WSHSY and CDR2 SAAADI. The CDR3 has 15 residues. The CDR3 DNA reads as TGCGCCAGCAGTATTTCTCGGACGGTGAACACTGAAGCTTTCTTT. This sequence encodes CASSISRTVNTEAFF.

This chain joins TRBV18 and TRBJ2-2, with D perhaps matching TRBD1 (5 bases). Germline V CDR1 and CDR2: KGHSH, LQKENI. This CDR3 is 15 amino acids long. V lost 3 bases, J lost 7 bases, and 15 bases lay in between. The CDR3 coding sequence is TGTGCCAGCTCACCGCCGACAGTTCGCAGCGGGGAGCTGTTTTTT. Its protein is CASSPPTVRSGELFF.

The sample holds a few counts of this clone. The genes are TRBV28 and TRBJ1-1; D is uncertain. Trimming stripped 6 bases from V and 4 bases from J, with 9 bases between. Germline CDR1 MDHEN, CDR2 SYDVKM. CDR3 length equals 12 residues. The CDR3 reads CASRLSGTEAFF. CDR3 nucleotides: TGTGCCAGCAGGTTGTCAGGCACTGAAGCTTTCTTT.